Listed here is a single TCR beta chain. This sample stems from a study of blood T cell repertoires in COVID-19. Study information: Italy, Spain and the United States were the sources of the convalescent and acute COVID-19 samples. PBMCs, B-cell-depleted T cells, or T cells were the source of the cDNA or gDNA that made up the material.

Generated by immunoSEQ multiplex PCR, the TCRdb table keeps only in-frame clones and is missing some. The repertoire consists of 350,000 to 450,000 clones, with 75% to 90% occurring once and the leading ten covering roughly 3.6%. The CDR3 is 16 residues long. V was trimmed by 4 bases and J by 8 bases, leaving 24 bases between them. Germline CDR1 SGHRS, CDR2 YFSETQ. Sequenced material: peripheral blood. The TCR was taken from a young woman with acute or convalescent COVID-19. The chain is built from TRBV5-1 and TRBJ1-2, with a possible D match to TRBD1 (5 bases). The CDR3 coding sequence is TGCGCCAGCAGCCTTTTCCGGGACTTAGACCCCGCGGGCTACACCTTC. It specifies CASSLFRDLDPAGYTF.